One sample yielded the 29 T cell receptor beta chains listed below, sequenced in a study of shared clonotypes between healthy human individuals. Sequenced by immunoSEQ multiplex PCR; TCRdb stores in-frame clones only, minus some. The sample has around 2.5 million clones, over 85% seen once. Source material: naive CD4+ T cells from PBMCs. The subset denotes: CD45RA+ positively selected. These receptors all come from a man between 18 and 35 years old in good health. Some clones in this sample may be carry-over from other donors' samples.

The CDR3 loop reads CASSLAEQGSPMNTEAFF. CDR3 in DNA: TGCGCCAGCAGCTTGGCCGAGCAGGGCTCCCCAATGAACACTGAAGCTTTCTTT. This rearrangement joins TRBV5-1 to TRBJ1-1, with a tentative D call TRBD1 (5 bases). The CDR3 runs to 18 residues. The germline gives CDR1 SGHRS, CDR2 YFSETQ. The V gene lost 0 bases and the J gene lost 0 bases, with 18 bases spanning the gap.

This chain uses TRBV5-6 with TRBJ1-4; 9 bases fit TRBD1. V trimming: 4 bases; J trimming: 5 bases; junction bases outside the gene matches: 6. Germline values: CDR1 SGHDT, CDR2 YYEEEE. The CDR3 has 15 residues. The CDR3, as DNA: TGTGCCAGCAGCCGTCCGGGACAGGGAAATGAAAAACTGTTTTTT. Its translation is CASSRPGQGNEKLFF.

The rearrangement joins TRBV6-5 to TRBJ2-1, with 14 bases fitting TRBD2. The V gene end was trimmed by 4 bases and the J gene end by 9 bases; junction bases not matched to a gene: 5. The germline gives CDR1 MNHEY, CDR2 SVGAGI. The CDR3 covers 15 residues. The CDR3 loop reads CASSSRLAGGVEQFF. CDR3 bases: TGTGCCAGCAGTTCCCGACTAGCGGGAGGGGTTGAGCAGTTCTTC.

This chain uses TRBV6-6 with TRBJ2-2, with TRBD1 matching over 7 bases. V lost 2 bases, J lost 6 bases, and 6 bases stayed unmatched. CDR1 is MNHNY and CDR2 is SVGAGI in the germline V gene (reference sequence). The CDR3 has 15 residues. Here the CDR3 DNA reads TGTGCCAGCAGTTACCCGACAGGGTTGGCCGGGGAGCTGTTTTTT. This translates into CASSYPTGLAGELFF.

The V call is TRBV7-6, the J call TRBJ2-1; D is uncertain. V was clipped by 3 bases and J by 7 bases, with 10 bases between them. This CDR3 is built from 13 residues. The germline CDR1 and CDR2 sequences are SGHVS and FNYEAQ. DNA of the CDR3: TGTGCCAGCAGCTTGGATTATGGTAATGAGCAGTTCTTC. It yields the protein CASSLDYGNEQFF.

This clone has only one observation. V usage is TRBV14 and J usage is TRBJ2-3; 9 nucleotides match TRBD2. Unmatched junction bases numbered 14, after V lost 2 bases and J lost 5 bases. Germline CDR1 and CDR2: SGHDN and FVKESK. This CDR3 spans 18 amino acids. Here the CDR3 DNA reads TGTGCCAGCAGCCAAACGACGCTGGCGGGAGGGCGGCTAGATACGCAGTATTTT. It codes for CASSQTTLAGGRLDTQYF.

CDR3 sequence reads: CASSPRPGVQETQYF. Here the CDR3 DNA reads TGTGCCAGCAGCCCCCGGCCCGGGGTACAAGAGACCCAGTACTTC. The chain carries TRBV7-2 and TRBJ2-5; D is perhaps TRBD2 (5 bases). V dropped 5 bases and J dropped 2 bases, with 15 bases sitting between them. Germline CDR1 reads SGHTA; CDR2 reads FQGNSA. This CDR3 contains 15 residues.

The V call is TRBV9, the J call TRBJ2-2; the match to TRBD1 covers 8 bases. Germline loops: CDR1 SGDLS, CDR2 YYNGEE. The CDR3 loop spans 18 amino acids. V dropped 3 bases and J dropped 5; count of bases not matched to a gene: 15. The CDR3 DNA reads TGTGCCAGCAGCGGCCGGAACCCATTCCAGGGGGCTACCGGGGAGCTGTTTTTT. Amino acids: CASSGRNPFQGATGELFF. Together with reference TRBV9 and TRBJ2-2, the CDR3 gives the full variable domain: DSGVTQTPKHLITATGQRVTLRCSPRSGDLSVYWYQQSLDQGLQFLIQYYNGEERAKGNILERFSAQQFPDLHSELNLSSLELGDSALYFCASSGRNPFQGATGELFFGEGSRLTVL.

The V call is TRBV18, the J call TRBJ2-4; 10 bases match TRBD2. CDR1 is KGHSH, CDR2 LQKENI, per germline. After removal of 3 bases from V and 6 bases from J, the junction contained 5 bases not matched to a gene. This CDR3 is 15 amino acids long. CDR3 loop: CASSPGTSEGNIQYF. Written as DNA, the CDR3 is TGTGCCAGCTCACCCGGGACTAGCGAGGGAAACATTCAGTACTTC.

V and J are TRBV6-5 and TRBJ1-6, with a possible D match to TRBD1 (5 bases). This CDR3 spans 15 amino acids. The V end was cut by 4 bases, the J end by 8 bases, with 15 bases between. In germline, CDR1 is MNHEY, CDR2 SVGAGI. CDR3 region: CASSSGTPRDSPLHF. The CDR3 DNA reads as TGTGCCAGCAGTTCAGGGACGCCAAGGGATTCACCCCTCCACTTT.

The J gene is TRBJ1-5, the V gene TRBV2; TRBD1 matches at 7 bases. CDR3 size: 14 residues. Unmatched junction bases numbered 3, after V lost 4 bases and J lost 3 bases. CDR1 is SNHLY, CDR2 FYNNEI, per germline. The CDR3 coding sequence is TGTGCCAGCAGTGTCGAGGGGGCCAATCAGCCCCAGCATTTT. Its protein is CASSVEGANQPQHF.

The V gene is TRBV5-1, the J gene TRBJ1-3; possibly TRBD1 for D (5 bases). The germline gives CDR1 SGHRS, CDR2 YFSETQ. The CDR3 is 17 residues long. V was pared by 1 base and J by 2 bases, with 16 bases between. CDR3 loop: CASSLPVTSGTGNTIYF. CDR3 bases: TGCGCCAGCAGCTTGCCGGTAACCTCAGGGACTGGAAACACCATATATTTT.

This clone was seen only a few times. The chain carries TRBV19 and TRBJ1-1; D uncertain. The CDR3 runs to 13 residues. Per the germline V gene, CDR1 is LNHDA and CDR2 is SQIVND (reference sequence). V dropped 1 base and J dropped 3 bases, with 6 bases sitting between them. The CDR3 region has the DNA TGTGCCAGTAGTATAGCCAAGGACACTGAAGCTTTCTTT. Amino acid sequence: CASSIAKDTEAFF.

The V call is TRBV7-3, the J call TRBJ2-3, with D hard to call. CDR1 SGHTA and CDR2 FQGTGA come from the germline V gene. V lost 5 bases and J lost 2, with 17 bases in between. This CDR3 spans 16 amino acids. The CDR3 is CASSPYPIGLTDTQYF. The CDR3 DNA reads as TGTGCCAGCAGCCCGTATCCTATTGGCCTCACAGATACGCAGTATTTT. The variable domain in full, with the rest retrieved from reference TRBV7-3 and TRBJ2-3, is GAGVSQTPSNKVTEKGKYVELRCDPISGHTALYWYRQSLGQGPEFLIYFQGTGAADDSGLPNDRFFAVRPEGSVSTLKIQRTERGDSAVYLCASSPYPIGLTDTQYFGPGTRLTVL.

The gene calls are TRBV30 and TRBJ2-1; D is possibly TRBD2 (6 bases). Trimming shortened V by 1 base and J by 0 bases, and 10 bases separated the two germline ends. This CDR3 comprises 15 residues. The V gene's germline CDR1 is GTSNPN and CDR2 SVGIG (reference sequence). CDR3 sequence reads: CAWSEAGRSYNEQFF. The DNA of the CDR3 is TGTGCCTGGAGTGAAGCGGGCCGCTCCTACAATGAGCAGTTCTTC.

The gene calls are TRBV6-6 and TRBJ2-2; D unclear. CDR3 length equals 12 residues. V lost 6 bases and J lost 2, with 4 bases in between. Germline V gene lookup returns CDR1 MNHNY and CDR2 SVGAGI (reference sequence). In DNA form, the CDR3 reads TGTGCCAGCAGCACTAACACCGGGGAGCTGTTTTTT. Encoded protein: CASSTNTGELFF.

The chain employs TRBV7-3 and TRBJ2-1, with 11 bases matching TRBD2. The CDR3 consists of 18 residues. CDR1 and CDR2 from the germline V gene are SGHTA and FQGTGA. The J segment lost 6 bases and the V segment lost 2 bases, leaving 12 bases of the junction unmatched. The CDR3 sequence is CASSLAPTSLAGANEQFF. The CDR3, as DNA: TGTGCCAGCAGCTTAGCCCCCACCTCACTAGCGGGAGCCAATGAGCAGTTCTTC.

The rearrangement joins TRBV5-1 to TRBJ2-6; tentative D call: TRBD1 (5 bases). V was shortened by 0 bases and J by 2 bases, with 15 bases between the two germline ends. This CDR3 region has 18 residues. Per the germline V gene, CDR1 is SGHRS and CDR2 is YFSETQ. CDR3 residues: CASSLVFRQGAGANVLTF. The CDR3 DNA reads TGCGCCAGCAGCTTGGTCTTTCGCCAGGGTGCTGGGGCCAACGTCCTGACTTTC.

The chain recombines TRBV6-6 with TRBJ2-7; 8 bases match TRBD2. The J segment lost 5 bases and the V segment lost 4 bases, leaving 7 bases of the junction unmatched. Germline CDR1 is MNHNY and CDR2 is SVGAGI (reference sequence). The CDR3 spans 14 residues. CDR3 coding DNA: TGTGCCAGCAGTTTCTGGGCGGGAGGCAACGAGCAGTACTTC. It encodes CASSFWAGGNEQYF.

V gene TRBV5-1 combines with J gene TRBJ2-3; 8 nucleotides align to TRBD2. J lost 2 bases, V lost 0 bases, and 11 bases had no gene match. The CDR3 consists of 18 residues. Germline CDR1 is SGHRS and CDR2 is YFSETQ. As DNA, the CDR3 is TGCGCCAGCAGCTTGGGGAGAACTAGCGGTCCTTTCACAGATACGCAGTATTTT. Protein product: CASSLGRTSGPFTDTQYF. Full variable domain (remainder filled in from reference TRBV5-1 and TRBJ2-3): KAGVTQTPRYLIKTRGQQVTLSCSPISGHRSVSWYQQTPGQGLQFLFEYFSETQRNKGNFPGRFSGRQFSNSRSEMNVSTLELGDSALYLCASSLGRTSGPFTDTQYFGPGTRLTVL.

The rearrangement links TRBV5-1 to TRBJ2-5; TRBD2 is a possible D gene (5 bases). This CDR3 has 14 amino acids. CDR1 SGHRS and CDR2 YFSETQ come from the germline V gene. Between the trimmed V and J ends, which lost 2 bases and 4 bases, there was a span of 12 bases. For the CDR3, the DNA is TGCGCCAGCAGCTTTGGCCGGGATGGAGAGACCCAGTACTTC. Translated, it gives CASSFGRDGETQYF.

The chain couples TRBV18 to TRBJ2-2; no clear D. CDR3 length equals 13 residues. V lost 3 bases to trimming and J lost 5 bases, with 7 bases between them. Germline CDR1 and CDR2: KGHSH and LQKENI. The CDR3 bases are TGTGCCAGCTCACCGGCGGAGACCGGGGAGCTGTTTTTT. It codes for CASSPAETGELFF.

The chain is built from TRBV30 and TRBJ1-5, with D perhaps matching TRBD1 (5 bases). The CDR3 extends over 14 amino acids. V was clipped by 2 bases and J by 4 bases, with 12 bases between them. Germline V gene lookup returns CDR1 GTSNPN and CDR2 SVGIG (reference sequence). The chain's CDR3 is CAWSRDSRNQPQHF. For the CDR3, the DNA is TGTGCCTGGAGTAGAGACAGTCGGAATCAGCCCCAGCATTTT.

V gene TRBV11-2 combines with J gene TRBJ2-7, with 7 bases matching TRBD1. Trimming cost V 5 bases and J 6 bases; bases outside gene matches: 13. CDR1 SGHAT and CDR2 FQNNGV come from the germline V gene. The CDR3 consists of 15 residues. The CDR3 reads CASSLLRQGVVEQYF. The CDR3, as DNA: TGTGCCAGCAGCCTTCTACGGCAGGGGGTCGTCGAGCAGTACTTC.

The CDR3 protein is CASRRQGREKLFF. The DNA for the CDR3 is TGTGCCAGCAGGAGACAGGGGCGAGAAAAACTGTTTTTT. This chain uses TRBV28 with TRBJ1-4; 8 bases line up with TRBD1. The germline gives CDR1 MDHEN, CDR2 SYDVKM. The length of the CDR3 is 13 residues. The trim removed 6 bases at V and 8 bases at J, leaving 5 bases unmatched.

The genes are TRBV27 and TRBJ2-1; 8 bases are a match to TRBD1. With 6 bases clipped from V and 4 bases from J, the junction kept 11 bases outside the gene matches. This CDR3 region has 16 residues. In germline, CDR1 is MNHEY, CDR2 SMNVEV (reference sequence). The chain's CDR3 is CASSETGTGHYNEQFF. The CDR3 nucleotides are TGTGCCAGCAGCGAGACGGGGACAGGCCATTACAATGAGCAGTTCTTC.

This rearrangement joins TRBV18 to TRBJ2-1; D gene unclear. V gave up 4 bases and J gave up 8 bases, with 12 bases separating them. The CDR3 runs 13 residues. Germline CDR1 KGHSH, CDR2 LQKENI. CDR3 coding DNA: TGTGCCAGCTCACGGGGATTTTGGGATGAGCAGTTCTTC. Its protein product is CASSRGFWDEQFF.

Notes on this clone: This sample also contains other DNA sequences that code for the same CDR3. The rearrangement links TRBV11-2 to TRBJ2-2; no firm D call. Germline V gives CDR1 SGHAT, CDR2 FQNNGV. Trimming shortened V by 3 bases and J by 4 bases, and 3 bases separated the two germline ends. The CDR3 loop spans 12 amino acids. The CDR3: CASSFSTGELFF. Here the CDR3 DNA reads TGTGCCAGCAGCTTTTCCACCGGGGAGCTGTTTTTT.

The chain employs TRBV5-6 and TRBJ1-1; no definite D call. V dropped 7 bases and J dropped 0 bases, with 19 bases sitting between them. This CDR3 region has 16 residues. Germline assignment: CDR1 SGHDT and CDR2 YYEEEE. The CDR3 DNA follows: TGTGCCAGCCGCTCGCGCGTACAGTCAATGAACACTGAAGCTTTCTTT. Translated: CASRSRVQSMNTEAFF.